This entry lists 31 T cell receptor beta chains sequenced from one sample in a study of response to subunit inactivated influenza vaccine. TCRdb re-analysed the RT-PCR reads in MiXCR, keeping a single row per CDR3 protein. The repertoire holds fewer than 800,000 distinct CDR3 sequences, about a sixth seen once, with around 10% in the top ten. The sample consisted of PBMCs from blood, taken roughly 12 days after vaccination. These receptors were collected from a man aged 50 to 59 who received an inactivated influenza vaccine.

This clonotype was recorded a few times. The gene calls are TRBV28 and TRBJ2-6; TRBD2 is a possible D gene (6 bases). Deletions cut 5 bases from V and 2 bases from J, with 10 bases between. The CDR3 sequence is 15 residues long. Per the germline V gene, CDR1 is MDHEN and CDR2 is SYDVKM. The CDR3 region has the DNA TGTGCCAGCAGTCTCCCGGGGGCTGGGGCCAACGTCCTGACTTTC. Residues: CASSLPGAGANVLTF.

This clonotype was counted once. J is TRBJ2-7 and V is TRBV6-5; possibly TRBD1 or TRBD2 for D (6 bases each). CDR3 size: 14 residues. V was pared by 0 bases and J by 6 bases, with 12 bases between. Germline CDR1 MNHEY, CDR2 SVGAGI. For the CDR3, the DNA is TGTGCCAGCAGTTACTCCGCTGGGGGGCTCGAGCAGTACTTC. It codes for CASSYSAGGLEQYF.

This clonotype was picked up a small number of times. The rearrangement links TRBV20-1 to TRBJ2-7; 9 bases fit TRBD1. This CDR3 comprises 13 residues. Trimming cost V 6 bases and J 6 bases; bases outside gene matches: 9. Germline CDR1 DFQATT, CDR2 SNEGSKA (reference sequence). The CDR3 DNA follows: TGCAGTGCGAGACAAACAGGGGGCGGCGAGCAGTACTTC. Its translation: CSARQTGGGEQYF.

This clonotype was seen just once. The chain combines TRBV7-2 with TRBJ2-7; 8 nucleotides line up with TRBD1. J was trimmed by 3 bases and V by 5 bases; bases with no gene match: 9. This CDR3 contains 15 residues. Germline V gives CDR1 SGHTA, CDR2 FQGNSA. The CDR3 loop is CASSHSDRGFYEQYF. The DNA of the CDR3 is TGTGCCAGCAGCCATAGTGACAGGGGATTCTACGAGCAGTACTTC.

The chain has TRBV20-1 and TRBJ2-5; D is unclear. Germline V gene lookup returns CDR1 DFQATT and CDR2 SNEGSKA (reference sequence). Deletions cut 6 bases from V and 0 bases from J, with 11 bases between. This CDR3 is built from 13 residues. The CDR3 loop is CSAIRPYQETQYF. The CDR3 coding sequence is TGCAGTGCCATAAGACCCTACCAAGAGACCCAGTACTTC.

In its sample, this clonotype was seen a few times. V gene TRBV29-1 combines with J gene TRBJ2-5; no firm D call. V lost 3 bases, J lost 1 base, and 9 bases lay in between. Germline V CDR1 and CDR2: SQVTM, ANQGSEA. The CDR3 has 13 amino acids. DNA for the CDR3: TGCAGCGTTGAGGGTCGCCTCCAAGAGACCCAGTACTTC. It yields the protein CSVEGRLQETQYF.

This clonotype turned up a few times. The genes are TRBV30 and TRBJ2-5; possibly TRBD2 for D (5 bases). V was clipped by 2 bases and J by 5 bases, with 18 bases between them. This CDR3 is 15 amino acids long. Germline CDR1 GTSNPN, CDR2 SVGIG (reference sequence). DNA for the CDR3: TGTGCCTGGAGTTCAATCGACCGGGAATTGGAGACCCAGTACTTC. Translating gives CAWSSIDRELETQYF.

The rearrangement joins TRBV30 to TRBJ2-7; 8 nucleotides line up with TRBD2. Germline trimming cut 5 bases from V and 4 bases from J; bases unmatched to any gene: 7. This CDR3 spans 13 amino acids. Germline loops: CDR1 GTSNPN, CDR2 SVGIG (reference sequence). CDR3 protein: CAWDPGLVYEQYF. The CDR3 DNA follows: TGTGCCTGGGACCCGGGACTAGTATACGAGCAGTACTTC.

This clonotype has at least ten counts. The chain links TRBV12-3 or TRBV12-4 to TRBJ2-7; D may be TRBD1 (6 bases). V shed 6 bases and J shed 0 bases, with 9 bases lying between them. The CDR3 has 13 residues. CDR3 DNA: TGTGCCAGCAGCCGGACAGACTCCTACGAGCAGTACTTC. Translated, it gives CASSRTDSYEQYF.

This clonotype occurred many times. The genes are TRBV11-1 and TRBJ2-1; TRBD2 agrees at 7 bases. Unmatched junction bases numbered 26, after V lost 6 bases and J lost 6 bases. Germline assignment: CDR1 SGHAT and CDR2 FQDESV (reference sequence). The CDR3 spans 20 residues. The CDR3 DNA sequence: TGTGCCAGCAGTTCGACAGAGTCCAGGTCAGAGACTAGCCCTCTCAATGAGCAGTTCTTC. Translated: CASSSTESRSETSPLNEQFF.

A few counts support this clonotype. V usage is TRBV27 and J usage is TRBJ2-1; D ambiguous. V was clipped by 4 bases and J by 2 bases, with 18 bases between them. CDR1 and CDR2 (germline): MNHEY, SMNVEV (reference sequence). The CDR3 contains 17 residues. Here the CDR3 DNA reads TGTGCCAGCAGTTACCTTATTGGTCCAACCACCTACAATGAGCAGTTCTTC. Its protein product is CASSYLIGPTTYNEQFF.

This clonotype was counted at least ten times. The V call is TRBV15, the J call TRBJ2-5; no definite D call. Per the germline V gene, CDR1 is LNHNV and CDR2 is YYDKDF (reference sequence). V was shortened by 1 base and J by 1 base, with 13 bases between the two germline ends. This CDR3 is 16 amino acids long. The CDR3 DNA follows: TGTGCCACCAGCAGAGCGGGCAGGTGGGGCCAAGAGACCCAGTACTTC. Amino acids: CATSRAGRWGQETQYF.

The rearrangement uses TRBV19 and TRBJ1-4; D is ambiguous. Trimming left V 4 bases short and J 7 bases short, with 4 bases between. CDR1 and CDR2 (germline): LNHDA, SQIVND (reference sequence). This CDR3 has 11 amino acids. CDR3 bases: TGTGCCAGTAGTACGGCTGAAAAACTGTTTTTT. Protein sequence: CASSTAEKLFF.

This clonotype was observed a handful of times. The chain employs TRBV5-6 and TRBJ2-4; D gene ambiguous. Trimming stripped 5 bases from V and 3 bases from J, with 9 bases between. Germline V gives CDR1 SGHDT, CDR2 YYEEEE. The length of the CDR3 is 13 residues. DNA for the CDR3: TGTGCCAGCAGGGACCAGAACAAAAACATTCAGTACTTC. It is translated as CASRDQNKNIQYF. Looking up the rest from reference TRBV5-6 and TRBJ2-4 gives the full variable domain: DAGVTQSPTHLIKTRGQQVTLRCSPKSGHDTVSWYQQALGQGPQFIFQYYEEEERQRGNFPDRFSGHQFPNYSSELNVNALLLGDSALYLCASRDQNKNIQYFGAGTRLSVL.

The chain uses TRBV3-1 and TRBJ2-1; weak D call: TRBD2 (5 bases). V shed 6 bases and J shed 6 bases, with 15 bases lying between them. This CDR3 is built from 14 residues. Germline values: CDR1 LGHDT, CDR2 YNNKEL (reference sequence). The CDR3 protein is CASRTSGRSNEQFF. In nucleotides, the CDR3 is TGTGCCAGCAGGACAAGTGGGAGAAGCAATGAGCAGTTCTTC.

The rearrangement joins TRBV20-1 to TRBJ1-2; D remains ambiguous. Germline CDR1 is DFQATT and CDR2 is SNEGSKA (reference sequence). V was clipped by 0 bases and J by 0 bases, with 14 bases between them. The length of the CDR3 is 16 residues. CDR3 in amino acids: CSARDRRREANYGYTF. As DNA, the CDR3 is TGCAGTGCTAGAGATCGGAGGCGGGAAGCTAACTATGGCTACACCTTC.

CDR3 nucleotides: TGTGCCAGCAGCCCTAGACTCCAGACTAGCGGGAGATACCAATCCAGCACAGATACGCAGTATTTT. Residues: CASSPRLQTSGRYQSSTDTQYF. The chain carries TRBV4-2 and TRBJ2-3; 12 positions match TRBD2. The CDR3 contains 22 residues. Germline CDR1 and CDR2: LGHNA and YNFKEQ. J lost 0 bases, V lost 4 bases, and 20 bases had no gene match.

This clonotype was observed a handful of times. The chain's CDR3 is CASSSSLSGTSTDTQYF. DNA of the CDR3: TGCGCCAGCAGCTCAAGTCTTTCCGGAACTAGCACAGATACGCAGTATTTT. This sequence joins TRBV5-1 and TRBJ2-3; D is ambiguous. In germline, CDR1 is SGHRS, CDR2 YFSETQ. V was shortened by 3 bases and J by 0 bases, with 17 bases between the two germline ends. This CDR3 spans 17 amino acids.

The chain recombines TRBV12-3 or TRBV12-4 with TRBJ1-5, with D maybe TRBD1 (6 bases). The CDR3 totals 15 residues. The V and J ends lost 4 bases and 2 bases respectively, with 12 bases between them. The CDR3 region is CASSSTGGGNQPQHF. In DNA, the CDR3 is TGTGCCAGCAGTTCGACAGGCGGAGGCAATCAGCCCCAGCATTTT.

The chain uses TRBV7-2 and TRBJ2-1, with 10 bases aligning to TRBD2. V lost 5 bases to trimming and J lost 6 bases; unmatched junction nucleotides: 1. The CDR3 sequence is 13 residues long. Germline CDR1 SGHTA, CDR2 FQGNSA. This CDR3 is CASSERGGNEQFF. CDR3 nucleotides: TGTGCCAGCAGCGAGCGGGGGGGCAATGAGCAGTTCTTC.

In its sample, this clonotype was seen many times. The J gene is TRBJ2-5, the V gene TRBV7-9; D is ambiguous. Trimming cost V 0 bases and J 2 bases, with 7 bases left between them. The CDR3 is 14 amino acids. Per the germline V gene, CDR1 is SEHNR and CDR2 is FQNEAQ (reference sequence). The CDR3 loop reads CASSLAGNQETQYF. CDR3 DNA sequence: TGTGCCAGCAGCTTAGCGGGGAATCAAGAGACCCAGTACTTC.

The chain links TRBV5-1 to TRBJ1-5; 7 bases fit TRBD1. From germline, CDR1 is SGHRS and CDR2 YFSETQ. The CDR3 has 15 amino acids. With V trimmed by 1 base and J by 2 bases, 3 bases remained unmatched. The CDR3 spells CASSLSGTGNQPQHF. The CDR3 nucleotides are TGCGCCAGCAGCTTGTCAGGGACAGGCAATCAGCCCCAGCATTTT. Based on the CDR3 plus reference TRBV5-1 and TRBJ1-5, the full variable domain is KAGVTQTPRYLIKTRGQQVTLSCSPISGHRSVSWYQQTPGQGLQFLFEYFSETQRNKGNFPGRFSGRQFSNSRSEMNVSTLELGDSALYLCASSLSGTGNQPQHFGDGTRLSIL.

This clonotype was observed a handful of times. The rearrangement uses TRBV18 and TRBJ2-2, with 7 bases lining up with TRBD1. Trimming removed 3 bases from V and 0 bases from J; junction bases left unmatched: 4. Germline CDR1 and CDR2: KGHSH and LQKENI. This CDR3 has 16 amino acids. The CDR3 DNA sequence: TGTGCCAGCTCACCCGTTGACAGGGCGAACACCGGGGAGCTGTTTTTT. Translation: CASSPVDRANTGELFF.

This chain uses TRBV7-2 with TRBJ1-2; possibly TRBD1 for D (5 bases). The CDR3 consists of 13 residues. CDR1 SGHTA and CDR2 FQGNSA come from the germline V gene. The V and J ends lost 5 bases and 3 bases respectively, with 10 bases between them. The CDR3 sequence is CASSVRGDYGYTF. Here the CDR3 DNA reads TGTGCCAGCAGCGTCAGAGGGGACTATGGCTACACCTTC. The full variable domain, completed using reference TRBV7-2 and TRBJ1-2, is GAGVSQSPSNKVTEKGKDVELRCDPISGHTALYWYRQSLGQGLEFLIYFQGNSAPDKSGLPSDRFSAERTGGSVSTLTIQRTQQEDSAVYLCASSVRGDYGYTFGSGTRLTVV.

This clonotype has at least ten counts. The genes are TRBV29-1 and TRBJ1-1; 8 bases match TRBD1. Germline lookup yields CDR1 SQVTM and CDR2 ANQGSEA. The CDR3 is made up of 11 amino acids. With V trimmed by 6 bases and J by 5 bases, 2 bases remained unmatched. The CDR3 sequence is CSVRQGTEAFF. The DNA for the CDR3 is TGCAGCGTGCGACAGGGGACTGAAGCTTTCTTT.

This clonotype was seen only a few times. The CDR3 here is CASSFTGIITEAFF. The CDR3 DNA is TGTGCCAGCAGCTTTACAGGGATAATCACTGAAGCTTTCTTT. The chain carries TRBV7-2 and TRBJ1-1; possibly TRBD1 for D (6 bases). From germline, CDR1 is SGHTA and CDR2 FQGNSA. This CDR3 contains 14 residues. Trimming left V 3 bases short and J 4 bases short, with 12 bases between.

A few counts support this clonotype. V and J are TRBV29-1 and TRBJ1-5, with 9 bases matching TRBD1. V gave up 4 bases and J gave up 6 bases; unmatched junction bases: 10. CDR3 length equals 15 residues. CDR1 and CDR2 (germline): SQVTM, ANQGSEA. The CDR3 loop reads CSVAHGTGTGQPQHF. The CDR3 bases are TGCAGCGTTGCCCACGGGACAGGGACGGGTCAGCCCCAGCATTTT.

CDR3 residues: CASSQLGTQETQYF. The CDR3, as DNA: TGTGCCAGCAGCCAATTAGGAACTCAGGAGACCCAGTACTTC. V gene TRBV14 combines with J gene TRBJ2-5, with unresolved D. Germline CDR1 is SGHDN and CDR2 is FVKESK. The germline V and J ends were trimmed by 2 bases and 5 bases, with 12 bases remaining between them. The CDR3 has 14 residues.

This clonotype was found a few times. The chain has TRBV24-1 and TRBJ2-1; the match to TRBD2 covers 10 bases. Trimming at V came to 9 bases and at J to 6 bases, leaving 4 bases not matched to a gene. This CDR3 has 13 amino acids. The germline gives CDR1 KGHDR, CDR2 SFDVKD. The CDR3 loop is CATGSGGSNEQFF. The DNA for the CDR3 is TGTGCCACCGGTAGCGGGGGGTCCAATGAGCAGTTCTTC.

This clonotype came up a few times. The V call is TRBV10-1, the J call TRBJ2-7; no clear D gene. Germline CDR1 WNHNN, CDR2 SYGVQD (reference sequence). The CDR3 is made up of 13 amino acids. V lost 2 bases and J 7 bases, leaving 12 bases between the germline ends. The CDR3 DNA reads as TGCGCCAGCAGTGAGGTCCGGGTCGGGGAGCAGTACTTC. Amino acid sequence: CASSEVRVGEQYF.

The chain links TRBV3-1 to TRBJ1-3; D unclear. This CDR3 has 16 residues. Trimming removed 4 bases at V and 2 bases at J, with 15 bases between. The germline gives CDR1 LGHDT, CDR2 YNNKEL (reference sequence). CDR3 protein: CASSLSTVRTGNTIYF. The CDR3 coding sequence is TGTGCCAGCAGCCTGAGCACAGTTAGGACTGGAAACACCATATATTTT.